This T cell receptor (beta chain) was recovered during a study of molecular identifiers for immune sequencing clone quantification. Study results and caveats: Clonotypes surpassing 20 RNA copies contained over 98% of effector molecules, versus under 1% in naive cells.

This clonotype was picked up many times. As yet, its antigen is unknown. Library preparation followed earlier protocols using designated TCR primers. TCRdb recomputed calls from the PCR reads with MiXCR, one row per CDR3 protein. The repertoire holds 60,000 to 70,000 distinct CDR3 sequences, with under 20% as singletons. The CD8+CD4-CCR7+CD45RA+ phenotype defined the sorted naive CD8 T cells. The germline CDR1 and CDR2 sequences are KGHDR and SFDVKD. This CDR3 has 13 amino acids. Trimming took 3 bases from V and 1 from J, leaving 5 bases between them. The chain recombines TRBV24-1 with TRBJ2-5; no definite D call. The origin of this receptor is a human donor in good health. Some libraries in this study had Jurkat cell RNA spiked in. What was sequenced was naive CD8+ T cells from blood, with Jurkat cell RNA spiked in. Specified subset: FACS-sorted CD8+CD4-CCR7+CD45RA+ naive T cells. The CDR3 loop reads CATSDGVQETQYF. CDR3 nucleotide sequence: TGTGCCACCAGTGATGGGGTCCAAGAGACCCAGTACTTC.